One sample yielded the 6 T cell receptor beta chains listed below, sequenced in a study of blood T cell repertoires in COVID-19. Profiled with immunoSEQ multiplex PCR; TCRdb holds only in-frame clones, not every one. Of about 180,000 clones listed, about 90% were seen once; the top ten hold less than 25%. The sample consisted of peripheral blood. The origin of the receptors is a man between 65 and 85 years old with active or convalescent COVID-19.

The chain combines TRBV5-1 with TRBJ2-1; 7 nucleotides agree with TRBD1. The V gene's germline CDR1 is SGHRS and CDR2 YFSETQ. After removal of 4 bases from V and 3 bases from J, the junction contained 1 base not matched to a gene. The CDR3 contains 13 residues. The CDR3 DNA reads as TGCGCCAGCAGCCGGGACAGCTACAATGAGCAGTTCTTC. This translates into CASSRDSYNEQFF.

With respect to this clone: The same CDR3 can be traced to other DNA sequences in this sample. This chain links TRBV20-1 with TRBJ1-6, with no clear D. CDR1 DFQATT and CDR2 SNEGSKA come from the germline V gene (reference sequence). This CDR3 is 12 amino acids long. With 3 bases removed from V and 7 bases from J, the gap between germline ends came to 7 bases. CDR3 bases: TGCAGTGCTAGTTCGGGAAATTCACCCCTCCACTTT. Encoded protein: CSASSGNSPLHF.

This chain links TRBV10-1 with TRBJ2-2; 9 bases map to TRBD1. CDR3 length equals 16 residues. V lost 3 bases, J lost 1 base, and 3 bases stayed unmatched. CDR1 is WNHNN, CDR2 SYGVQD, per germline (reference sequence). The CDR3 spells CASSDPGQGNTGELFF. The CDR3 DNA is TGCGCCAGCAGTGACCCGGGACAGGGGAACACCGGGGAGCTGTTTTTT.

The chain couples TRBV19 to TRBJ1-4; TRBD1 matches at 10 bases. The V segment lost 4 bases and the J segment 8 bases; nucleotides outside the gene matches: 10. The germline V gene has CDR1 LNHDA and CDR2 SQIVND (reference sequence). This CDR3 is 16 amino acids long. CDR3 bases: TGTGCCAGTAGTACGCCCCGGGGACAGGGGAGCGAAAAACTGTTTTTT. Its translation is CASSTPRGQGSEKLFF.

The rearrangement joins TRBV6-5 to TRBJ1-1; D unclear. The CDR3 loop spans 12 amino acids. Germline V gene sequence: CDR1 MNHEY, CDR2 SVGAGI. V was cut by 5 bases and J by 4 bases, with 8 bases left in between. CDR3 DNA sequence: TGTGCCAGCAGTACTGGGAGCACTGAAGCTTTCTTT. Residues: CASSTGSTEAFF.

The chain employs TRBV6-4 and TRBJ2-5; weak D call: TRBD2 (6 bases). CDR3 length: 13 amino acids. The germline V gene encodes CDR1 MRHNA and CDR2 SNTAGT. Trimming shortened V by 4 bases and J by 4 bases, and 10 bases separated the two germline ends. CDR3 residues: CASSVMGGETQYF. In nucleotides, the CDR3 is TGTGCCAGCAGTGTAATGGGAGGAGAGACCCAGTACTTC.